Below are 9 T cell receptor beta chains sequenced from a single sample in a study of somatic mutations in cytotoxic T cells in rheumatoid arthritis. Profiled with immunoSEQ multiplex PCR; TCRdb holds only in-frame clones, not every one. This sample yields some 27,000 clones, of which nearly 75% are seen a single time; around 8.9% belongs to the top ten. Sequencing was carried out using CD8+ T cells sorted from blood. These TCRs come from a woman aged 18-29 years in good health.

This rearrangement joins TRBV2 to TRBJ2-2; D uncertain. The CDR3 runs to 15 residues. CDR1 and CDR2 (germline): SNHLY, FYNNEI. Trimming stripped 1 base from V and 6 bases from J, with 12 bases between. This CDR3 reads CASSEGREEAGELFF. DNA for the CDR3: TGTGCCAGCAGTGAAGGGCGAGAAGAGGCCGGGGAGCTGTTTTTT.

V usage is TRBV19 and J usage is TRBJ1-5, with D unclear. The CDR3 runs 14 residues. The germline V gene encodes CDR1 LNHDA and CDR2 SQIVND (reference sequence). V dropped 7 bases and J dropped 3 bases, with 13 bases sitting between them. The CDR3 spells CASTPGGNNQPQHF. The CDR3 DNA sequence: TGTGCCAGTACCCCAGGAGGTAACAATCAGCCCCAGCATTTT. Combining the CDR3 with reference TRBV19 and TRBJ1-5 gives the whole variable domain DGGITQSPKYLFRKEGQNVTLSCEQNLNHDAMYWYRQDPGQGLRLIYYSQIVNDFQKGDIAEGYSVSREKKESFPLTVTSAQKNPTAFYLCASTPGGNNQPQHFGDGTRLSIL.

The J gene is TRBJ2-5, the V gene TRBV5-4, with D perhaps TRBD1 (6 bases). Trimming pared 4 bases from V and 5 bases from J, leaving 15 bases between. In germline, CDR1 is SGHNT, CDR2 YYREEE (reference sequence). This CDR3 has 14 amino acids. CDR3 nucleotides: TGTGCCAGCAGCCCAAACAGGGAAGGGGAGACCCAGTACTTC. As protein: CASSPNREGETQYF.

The genes are TRBV10-3 and TRBJ1-4; D may be TRBD1 (5 bases). V was shortened by 8 bases and J by 0 bases, with 13 bases between the two germline ends. Germline assignment: CDR1 ENHRY and CDR2 SYGVKD. The CDR3 covers 15 residues. CDR3 sequence reads: CAIAQELATNEKLFF. CDR3 bases: TGTGCCATCGCACAGGAACTTGCAACTAATGAAAAACTGTTTTTT.

The chain carries TRBV28 and TRBJ2-2; D is undetermined. The germline V gene encodes CDR1 MDHEN and CDR2 SYDVKM. There are 15 residues in the CDR3. The V end was cut by 4 bases, the J end by 2 bases, with 11 bases between. The DNA of the CDR3 is TGTGCCAGCAGTTCCTCCGGAATCAACACCGGGGAGCTGTTTTTT. It yields the protein CASSSSGINTGELFF.

The V and J genes are TRBV28 and TRBJ1-6; D is unclear. This CDR3 is 12 amino acids long. Trimming pared 6 bases from V and 10 bases from J, leaving 10 bases between. CDR1 MDHEN and CDR2 SYDVKM come from the germline V gene. CDR3 loop: CASRTVVSPLHF. The CDR3 DNA sequence: TGTGCCAGCAGAACCGTAGTATCACCCCTCCACTTT.

This chain connects TRBV27 to TRBJ2-7, with 8 nucleotides matching TRBD1. Germline trimming cut 8 bases from V and 4 bases from J; bases unmatched to any gene: 10. Germline-derived CDR1 and CDR2 are MNHEY and SMNVEV (reference sequence). The CDR3 spans 14 residues. The CDR3 spells CASAIQGGGYEQYF. CDR3 DNA sequence: TGTGCCAGCGCCATACAGGGGGGTGGTTACGAGCAGTACTTC.

V is TRBV5-1 and J is TRBJ2-5; 7 bases line up with TRBD2. The CDR3 loop spans 16 amino acids. Germline CDR1 SGHRS, CDR2 YFSETQ. The trim removed 0 bases at V and 4 bases at J, leaving 9 bases unmatched. The CDR3 region is CASSLAETSYAETQYF. CDR3 nucleotide sequence: TGCGCCAGCAGCTTGGCCGAGACTAGCTACGCAGAGACCCAGTACTTC.

The V and J genes are TRBV6-4 and TRBJ2-1; TRBD2 matches at 7 bases. Germline CDR1 MRHNA, CDR2 SNTAGT. The CDR3 consists of 17 residues. V trimming: 6 bases; J trimming: 4 bases; junction bases outside the gene matches: 15. The chain's CDR3 is CASRSGLRGGRYNEQFF. The CDR3 coding sequence is TGTGCCAGCAGGAGTGGGCTCCGCGGCGGGAGATACAATGAGCAGTTCTTC.